These 20 T cell receptor beta chains share one sample of origin, sequenced in a study of blood T cells in healthy people across ages (dated by TCRdb to the mid-2010s). The library was made by 5' RACE. Instrument used: Illumina HiSeq 2500. The second PCR ran for about 7 to 11 cycles and used a J-beta primer mix along with a sample-barcoded 5' primer. The raw public reads went through TCRdb reprocessing: fastp at Q25, MiXCR clone calling, in-frame beta chains kept. Each record represents a unique CDR3 protein, reported with the most common genes and DNA among its rows. The sample data list 1.5 million to 2 million distinct CDR3 sequences, and less than 50% of these were observed just once. Less than 2.5% of the sample comes from the top ten. The sample comprised blood. These receptors were obtained from a woman between 35 and 50 years old in good health.

This chain joins TRBV5-1 and TRBJ2-7, with a tentative D call TRBD1 (5 bases). V gave up 4 bases and J gave up 3 bases, with 14 bases separating them. Germline-derived CDR1 and CDR2 are SGHRS and YFSETQ. CDR3 size: 14 residues. CDR3 DNA sequence: TGCGCCAGCAGCCCTGACAGCCCCGGCTACGAGCAGTACTTC. Translating gives CASSPDSPGYEQYF.

This clonotype appeared a few times. This chain links TRBV10-3 with TRBJ2-5, with 8 bases fitting TRBD1. Germline CDR1 and CDR2: ENHRY and SYGVKD. The CDR3 runs 13 residues. Trimming cost V 9 bases and J 5 bases; bases outside gene matches: 8. CDR3 region: CAMSQGAWETQYF. In nucleotides, the CDR3 is TGTGCCATGAGCCAGGGGGCATGGGAGACCCAGTACTTC.

V usage is TRBV7-9 and J usage is TRBJ2-1; 9 positions match TRBD2. The CDR3 is 17 residues long. CDR1 is SEHNR and CDR2 is FQNEAQ in the germline V gene (reference sequence). With V trimmed by 2 bases and J by 7 bases, 12 bases remained unmatched. The CDR3 DNA follows: TGTGCCAGCAGCTTACGGGGACGGACTAGCGTTGGTAATGAGCAGTTCTTC. Residues: CASSLRGRTSVGNEQFF.

V and J are TRBV7-2 and TRBJ2-4; weak D call: TRBD1 (5 bases). The germline V and J ends were trimmed by 0 bases and 6 bases, with 6 bases remaining between them. The CDR3 consists of 13 residues. CDR1 and CDR2 from the germline V gene are SGHTA and FQGNSA. The CDR3 reads CASSLAGANIQYF. The CDR3 DNA follows: TGTGCCAGCAGCTTAGCAGGGGCAAACATTCAGTACTTC. The full variable domain, with the rest looked up from reference TRBV7-2 and TRBJ2-4, is GAGVSQSPSNKVTEKGKDVELRCDPISGHTALYWYRQSLGQGLEFLIYFQGNSAPDKSGLPSDRFSAERTGGSVSTLTIQRTQQEDSAVYLCASSLAGANIQYFGAGTRLSVL.

This chain joins TRBV12-3 or TRBV12-4 and TRBJ2-3; D possibly matches TRBD1 or TRBD2 (5 bases each). Trimming cost V 9 bases and J 4 bases, with 29 bases left between them. The CDR3 has 18 residues. This CDR3 reads CASGGRRSVTLSADTQYF. The CDR3, as DNA: TGTGCCAGTGGGGGTAGACGGTCCGTCACACTAAGCGCAGATACGCAGTATTTT.

The chain employs TRBV29-1 and TRBJ2-3, with unresolved D. The V gene lost 2 bases and the J gene lost 4 bases, with 10 bases spanning the gap. CDR1 SQVTM and CDR2 ANQGSEA come from the germline V gene. This CDR3 is 13 amino acids long. The CDR3 here is CSVELRIADTQYF. The CDR3 region has the DNA TGCAGCGTTGAACTTAGAATTGCAGATACGCAGTATTTT.

The sample holds a few counts of this clonotype. The genes are TRBV24-1 and TRBJ2-3; TRBD2 matches 12 bases. Trimming took 9 bases from V and 3 from J; bases not matched to a gene: 3. The CDR3 runs 14 residues. Germline V gene sequence: CDR1 KGHDR, CDR2 SFDVKD. The CDR3 is CATSSGGGTDTQYF. The DNA for the CDR3 is TGTGCCACCTCTAGCGGGGGGGGTACAGATACGCAGTATTTT.

This chain joins TRBV12-5 and TRBJ2-1; 10 positions match TRBD2. This CDR3 has 15 residues. Germline lookup yields CDR1 LGHNT and CDR2 FRNRAP. V trimming: 6 bases; J trimming: 2 bases; junction bases outside the gene matches: 4. As DNA, the CDR3 is TGTGCTAGTGGCTCCAGCGGGGGGGCCTACAATGAGCAGTTCTTC. Translating it yields CASGSSGGAYNEQFF.

V and J are TRBV7-8 and TRBJ2-5; 8 bases are shared with TRBD2. The CDR3 runs 15 residues. Per germline, CDR1 SGHVS and CDR2 FQNEAQ. The V gene end was trimmed by 1 base and the J gene end by 13 bases; junction bases not matched to a gene: 14. CDR3 DNA sequence: TGTGCCAGCAGCTTAGGAGTTAGCGGGGCGATTTTTTCGTACTTC. Protein: CASSLGVSGAIFSYF. The variable domain in full, completed from reference TRBV7-8 and TRBJ2-5, reads GAGVSQSPRYKVAKRGQDVALRCDPISGHVSLFWYQQALGQGPEFLTYFQNEAQLDKSGLPSDRFFAERPEGSVSTLKIQRTQQEDSAVYLCASSLGVSGAIFSYFGPGTRLLVL.

V and J are TRBV20-1 and TRBJ2-7; D is unresolved. The end of the DNA is better explained by TRBJ2-5, so the J call may be wrong. The germline V gene has CDR1 DFQATT and CDR2 SNEGSKA (reference sequence). There are 15 residues in the CDR3. CDR3 sequence (DNA): TGCAGTGCTTGGGGTGATGGGGAAGGTTGGGAGACCCAGTACTTC. Its translation: CSAWGDGEGWETQYF.

This clonotype occurred once. CDR3 sequence (DNA): TGTGCCACCAGCAGGGACGGGTGGACCTACGAGCAGTACTTC. Protein sequence: CATSRDGWTYEQYF. The gene calls are TRBV15 and TRBJ2-7; D uncertain. Germline CDR1 reads LNHNV; CDR2 reads YYDKDF (reference sequence). CDR3 length: 14 residues. Trimming took 3 bases from V and 2 from J, leaving 11 bases between them.

The chain links TRBV13 to TRBJ2-5; 10 positions agree with TRBD2. The V gene's germline CDR1 is PRHDT and CDR2 FYEKMQ (reference sequence). This CDR3 region has 14 residues. J lost 3 bases, V lost 5 bases, and 3 bases had no gene match. CDR3 residues: CASSTGTSEETQYF. DNA of the CDR3: TGTGCCAGCAGCACCGGGACTAGCGAAGAGACCCAGTACTTC.

This clonotype has just one count. This sequence joins TRBV20-1 and TRBJ2-3; D remains ambiguous. With 3 bases removed from V and 8 bases from J, the gap between germline ends came to 18 bases. The CDR3 has 14 amino acids. CDR1 and CDR2 (germline): DFQATT, SNEGSKA (reference sequence). Here the CDR3 DNA reads TGCAGTGCTAGTCAGGCTAAGCAAGGGCCTACGCAGTATTTT. This sequence encodes CSASQAKQGPTQYF.

As regards this clonotype: One end of the junction varies from germline; a read error may be responsible. V gene TRBV12-3 or TRBV12-4 combines with J gene TRBJ2-7, with 8 bases matching TRBD1. This CDR3 comprises 15 residues. CDR3 region: CASGLKTGAIYEQYF. In DNA, the CDR3 is TGTGCCAGCGGTTTAAAGACAGGGGCCATCTACGAGCAGTACTTC.

The J gene is TRBJ1-6, the V gene TRBV7-2; D is ambiguous. This CDR3 spans 14 amino acids. The V and J ends lost 5 bases and 7 bases respectively, with 12 bases between them. The germline V gene encodes CDR1 SGHTA and CDR2 FQGNSA. CDR3 nucleotide sequence: TGTGCCAGCAGCGCCGAAGGGCCCAATTCACCCCTCCACTTT. Translated, it gives CASSAEGPNSPLHF. Full variable domain (remainder filled in from reference TRBV7-2 and TRBJ1-6): GAGVSQSPSNKVTEKGKDVELRCDPISGHTALYWYRQSLGQGLEFLIYFQGNSAPDKSGLPSDRFSAERTGGSVSTLTIQRTQQEDSAVYLCASSAEGPNSPLHFGNGTRLTVT.

The rearrangement links TRBV4-2 to TRBJ2-7; 9 bases agree with TRBD2. The J call may be incorrect, as the DNA end agrees better with TRBJ2-4. CDR3 length: 16 residues. Germline V gene lookup returns CDR1 LGHNA and CDR2 YNFKEQ. The CDR3 loop is CASSQTSGGAKDIQYF. As DNA, the CDR3 is TGTGCCAGCAGCCAGACTAGCGGAGGGGCGAAAGACATTCAGTACTTC.

The chain couples TRBV4-1 to TRBJ2-7, with 10 bases fitting TRBD1. The better agreement between TRBJ2-4 and the DNA end casts doubt on the J call. Germline lookup yields CDR1 MGHRA and CDR2 YSYEKL. The CDR3 runs 15 residues. The CDR3 sequence is CASKDGQGVLNIQYF. For the CDR3, the DNA is TGCGCCAGCAAAGATGGACAGGGGGTTCTGAACATTCAGTACTTC.

The genes are TRBV29-1 and TRBJ1-2; D is possibly TRBD1 (6 bases). The CDR3 consists of 13 residues. Germline CDR1 SQVTM, CDR2 ANQGSEA. V was clipped by 4 bases and J by 0 bases, with 9 bases between them. For the CDR3, the DNA is TGCAGCGTTGGACAGGCAGCTAACTATGGCTACACCTTC. Residues: CSVGQAANYGYTF.

The genes are TRBV14 and TRBJ2-7; D is ambiguous. V lost 0 bases to trimming and J lost 2 bases, with 8 bases between them. The germline CDR1 and CDR2 sequences are SGHDN and FVKESK. The CDR3 consists of 14 residues. The CDR3 region has the DNA TGTGCCAGCAGCCAAGAGGCCTTACCCTACGAGCAGTACTTC. Its translation: CASSQEALPYEQYF.

The V and J genes are TRBV3-1 and TRBJ2-1; a weak D match, TRBD2 (6 bases). CDR1 is LGHDT, CDR2 YNNKEL, per germline (reference sequence). This CDR3 comprises 15 residues. Deletions cut 4 bases from V and 4 bases from J, with 14 bases between. The CDR3 DNA follows: TGTGCCAGCAGCCGACGAACGGGGAGGTACAATGAGCAGTTCTTC. Translated: CASSRRTGRYNEQFF.